This T cell receptor (beta chain) was sequenced during a study of vaccination effects on CD4 cells after COVID-19. Study details: It was a median of 72 days after the second dose that post-vaccine samples were obtained. About 2.1 million PBMC were placed in each well, which was supplemented with approximately 10 IU/ml IL-2 and around 9.9 ug/ml peptides.

Data came from immunoSEQ multiplex PCR; TCRdb stores just in-frame clones and leaves some out. Altogether about 71,000 clones are present, 70% to 80% being singletons, with the ten largest covering under 2.5%. With V trimmed by 0 bases and J by 0 bases, 5 bases remained unmatched. CDR1 is SGDLS, CDR2 YYNGEE, per germline. There are 18 residues in the CDR3. Concerning this clone itself: Antigen unknown.

Culture proceeded for about 11 days, and CD4+ T cells were then isolated. Everyone in the study got two shots of either the BNT162b2 or mRNA-1273 vaccine. Half the medium was swapped for IL-2 medium on days 3 and 7. The sample in question was CD4+ T cells from PBMCs cultured without peptide, obtained after COVID-19 vaccination. V and J are TRBV9 and TRBJ2-6; 8 bases fit TRBD1. The sequence derives from a human donor who received a COVID-19 vaccine. The CDR3 region has the DNA TGTGCCAGCAGCGTAGCTCCCACAGGGGGCTCTGGGGCCAACGTCCTGACTTTC. This sequence encodes CASSVAPTGGSGANVLTF.